This TCR beta chain was captured in a study of patients and donors after allogeneic stem cell transplantation. The germline V and J ends were trimmed by 3 bases and 2 bases, with 14 bases remaining between them. This CDR3 has 16 residues. Germline-derived CDR1 and CDR2 are MNHEY and SMNVEV (reference sequence). This clonotype was found a few times. TCRdb called the RT-PCR reads again in MiXCR, with one record for every CDR3 protein. The sample carries about a million distinct CDR3 sequences, about a sixth recorded once. Input material: blood, either unsorted or a sorted T cell fraction (not recorded which). The origin of this receptor is a human donor who was either an allogeneic HSCT recipient or a stem cell or donor lymphocyte infusion donor (not recorded which). It is not recorded whose cells these are; they may come from a transplant donor. V and J are TRBV27 and TRBJ2-1; D possibly corresponds to TRBD1 (6 bases). The CDR3, as DNA: TGTGCCAGCAGTTTTTTGAGCAGGGGAGCCTACAATGAGCAGTTCTTC. This gives the protein CASSFLSRGAYNEQFF.